This is a list of T cell receptor beta chains from one sample in a study of cytomegalovirus exposure and HLA in healthy donors. The data were produced by immunoSEQ multiplex PCR, yet TCRdb's version contains in-frame clones alone and is incomplete. The sample holds about 200,000 clones, roughly 80% seen once. Sequences were obtained from PBMCs. The receptors originated from a young man in good health and CMV-seronegative. CDR3s include the opening cysteine and the closing phenylalanine or tryptophan. The D gene is left open where the match is weak. Some rows mark clone size as missing; the rest say once, few, many or name a class of expanded clone.

size: -
V: TRBV7-2
D: -
J: TRBJ2-3
CDR3: CASSLRRFTTDTQYF
DNA: TGTGCCAGCAGCCTCCGTAGATTTACGACAGATACGCAGTATTTT

size: few
V: TRBV6-1
D: -
J: TRBJ1-1
CDR3: CASSVQQVSRTEAFF
DNA: TGTGCCAGCAGTGTACAACAGGTCTCAAGGACTGAAGCTTTCTTT

size: -
V: TRBV10-3
D: TRBD1
J: TRBJ1-4
CDR3: CAISGSRDRGGNEKLFF
DNA: TGTGCCATCAGTGGTTCCCGGGACAGGGGTGGTAATGAAAAACTGTTTTTT

size: few
V: TRBV28
D: -
J: TRBJ2-6
CDR3: CASYSSGASVLTF
DNA: TGTGCCAGCTACAGCTCTGGGGCCAGCGTCCTGACTTTC

size: -
V: TRBV9
D: TRBD1
J: TRBJ2-7
CDR3: CASSPSSGTGIFSYEQYF
DNA: TGTGCCAGCAGCCCCTCATCCGGGACAGGTATATTCTCCTACGAGCAGTACTTC

size: -
V: TRBV7-9
D: TRBD1
J: TRBJ2-7
CDR3: CASRQEGATYEQYF
DNA: TGTGCCAGCAGACAAGAGGGGGCCACCTACGAGCAGTACTTC

size: -
V: TRBV7-9
D: TRBD2
J: TRBJ2-6
CDR3: CASSSWTSGALSGANVLTF
DNA: TGTGCCAGCAGCTCCTGGACTAGCGGGGCTCTCTCTGGGGCCAACGTCCTGACTTTC

size: -
V: TRBV2
D: TRBD1
J: TRBJ1-3
CDR3: CASRLQGASGNTIYF
DNA: TGTGCCAGCAGGCTACAGGGGGCTTCTGGAAACACCATATATTTT

size: -
V: TRBV6-5
D: TRBD1
J: TRBJ1-1
CDR3: CASSYDGQGAEAFF
DNA: TGTGCCAGCAGTTATGATGGACAGGGGGCTGAAGCTTTCTTT

size: -
V: TRBV19
D: TRBD1
J: TRBJ1-2
CDR3: CASSPTSGGKDGYTF
DNA: TGTGCCAGTAGTCCAACCTCAGGGGGAAAGGATGGCTACACCTTC

size: once
V: TRBV4-3
D: TRBD1
J: TRBJ1-1
CDR3: CASSEVFSGTGRMNTEAFF
DNA: TGCGCCAGCAGCGAAGTCTTTTCCGGGACAGGGCGCATGAACACTGAAGCTTTCTTT

size: -
V: TRBV10-3
D: -
J: TRBJ1-1
CDR3: CAISFLGGTEAFF
DNA: TGTGCCATCAGTTTCCTAGGTGGGACTGAAGCTTTCTTT

size: -
V: TRBV19
D: -
J: TRBJ1-5
CDR3: CASTPELVTGNSNQPQHF
DNA: TGTGCCAGTACACCAGAACTAGTTACCGGTAATAGCAATCAGCCCCAGCATTTT

size: -
V: TRBV4-3
D: -
J: TRBJ1-1
CDR3: CASSRLTGNNTEAFF
DNA: TGCGCCAGCAGCCGCCTCACAGGGAACAACACTGAAGCTTTCTTT

size: -
V: TRBV5-1
D: -
J: TRBJ2-3
CDR3: CASSFRGGDPTDTQYF
DNA: TGCGCCAGCAGCTTCCGGGGCGGGGACCCCACAGATACGCAGTATTTT

size: -
V: TRBV7-9
D: TRBD1
J: TRBJ2-3
CDR3: CASSPKGGGDSTDTQYF
DNA: TGTGCCAGCAGCCCGAAAGGGGGCGGAGACAGCACAGATACGCAGTATTTT

size: -
V: TRBV5-6
D: -
J: TRBJ2-3
CDR3: CASVRGGASTDTQYF
DNA: TGTGCCAGCGTGAGGGGGGGGGCAAGCACAGATACGCAGTATTTT

size: -
V: TRBV7-9
D: -
J: TRBJ1-1
CDR3: CASSSQGNTEAFF
DNA: TGTGCCAGCAGCTCTCAGGGTAACACTGAAGCTTTCTTT

size: -
V: TRBV7-6
D: -
J: TRBJ2-1
CDR3: CASSLRGLLRYNEQFF
DNA: TGTGCCAGCAGCTTAAGGGGACTTTTACGGTACAATGAGCAGTTCTTC

size: -
V: TRBV5-1
D: -
J: TRBJ2-7
CDR3: CASSVDRPYEQYF
DNA: TGCGCCAGCAGCGTGGACAGACCCTACGAGCAGTACTTC

size: -
V: TRBV6-5
D: -
J: TRBJ1-1
CDR3: CASSYSGKGTEAFF
DNA: TGTGCCAGCAGTTACTCCGGCAAGGGGACTGAAGCTTTCTTT

size: few
V: TRBV5-8
D: TRBD1
J: TRBJ2-3
CDR3: CASSFWTGEADTQYF
DNA: TGTGCCAGCAGCTTTTGGACAGGGGAGGCAGATACGCAGTATTTT

size: -
V: TRBV14
D: TRBD1
J: TRBJ2-7
CDR3: CASSQDRWGQGSYEQYF
DNA: TGTGCCAGCAGCCAAGATAGGTGGGGACAGGGTTCCTACGAGCAGTACTTC

size: -
V: TRBV6-5
D: TRBD1
J: TRBJ1-1
CDR3: CASTTGSTEAFF
DNA: TGTGCCAGTACGACAGGGAGCACTGAAGCTTTCTTT

size: -
V: TRBV7-2
D: -
J: TRBJ1-6
CDR3: CASSFPGVSPLHF
DNA: TGTGCCAGCAGCTTTCCAGGGGTCTCACCCCTCCACTTT

size: once
V: TRBV15
D: -
J: TRBJ2-7
CDR3: CATSRASPDEQYF
DNA: TGTGCCACCAGCAGAGCATCTCCGGACGAGCAGTACTTC

size: -
V: TRBV5-1
D: -
J: TRBJ1-1
CDR3: CASSLRTAVDTEAFF
DNA: TGCGCCAGCAGCTTGAGGACAGCAGTCGACACTGAAGCTTTCTTT

size: few
V: TRBV6-4
D: TRBD2
J: TRBJ2-1
CDR3: CASSRTSGGAGEQFF
DNA: TGTGCCAGCAGTCGGACTAGCGGGGGGGCAGGTGAGCAGTTCTTC

size: once
V: TRBV27
D: -
J: TRBJ1-6
CDR3: CASSPITPTGINSPLHF
DNA: TGTGCCAGCAGTCCGATAACTCCGACAGGCATTAATTCACCCCTCCACTTT

size: -
V: TRBV6-1
D: TRBD1
J: TRBJ2-7
CDR3: CASSEDQGAFYEQYF
DNA: TGTGCCAGCAGTGAGGACCAGGGGGCCTTTTACGAGCAGTACTTC

size: -
V: TRBV5-3
D: -
J: TRBJ1-6
CDR3: CARSLPGFFPSGSSPLHF
DNA: TGTGCCAGAAGCTTGCCGGGATTTTTCCCCTCAGGTAGTTCACCCCTCCACTTT

size: -
V: TRBV28
D: TRBD1
J: TRBJ1-2
CDR3: CASSPPGQGSGYTF
DNA: TGTGCCAGCAGTCCCCCCGGACAGGGATCCGGCTACACCTTC

size: few
V: TRBV9
D: -
J: TRBJ2-1
CDR3: CASSGKTGGNEQFF
DNA: TGTGCCAGCAGCGGAAAGACAGGAGGTAATGAGCAGTTCTTC

size: -
V: TRBV5-1
D: TRBD1
J: TRBJ1-1
CDR3: CASSLQGSVTEAFF
DNA: TGCGCCAGCAGCTTACAGGGGTCCGTCACTGAAGCTTTCTTT

size: -
V: TRBV29-1
D: TRBD1
J: TRBJ1-3
CDR3: CSVEGDRDRNTIYF
DNA: TGCAGCGTTGAAGGGGACAGGGACAGAAACACCATATATTTT

size: -
V: TRBV5-1
D: -
J: TRBJ1-1
CDR3: CASSLTRLNTEAFF
DNA: TGCGCCAGCAGCTTGACGCGCCTTAACACTGAAGCTTTCTTT

size: -
V: TRBV11-2
D: TRBD2
J: TRBJ2-4
CDR3: CATAGGRLNIQYF
DNA: TGTGCCACAGCGGGGGGACGGTTAAACATTCAGTACTTC

size: -
V: TRBV7-2
D: -
J: TRBJ2-3
CDR3: CASSLGAVGTDTQYF
DNA: TGTGCCAGCAGCTTAGGAGCGGTTGGCACAGATACGCAGTATTTT

size: -
V: TRBV2
D: -
J: TRBJ2-1
CDR3: CASGLEADLYNEQFF
DNA: TGTGCCAGCGGTCTGGAGGCGGACCTCTACAATGAGCAGTTCTTC

size: few
V: TRBV5-1
D: TRBD1
J: TRBJ2-7
CDR3: CASSAGAGGSYEQYF
DNA: TGCGCCAGCAGCGCCGGGGCAGGGGGCTCCTACGAGCAGTACTTC

size: -
V: TRBV9
D: TRBD1
J: TRBJ2-7
CDR3: CASGTGPYEQYF
DNA: TGTGCCAGTGGGACAGGACCCTACGAGCAGTACTTC

size: -
V: TRBV7-9
D: -
J: TRBJ2-7
CDR3: CSSSLSGGTYEQYF
DNA: TGTTCCAGCAGTCTATCAGGGGGGACATACGAGCAGTACTTC

size: once
V: TRBV9
D: TRBD2
J: TRBJ2-3
CDR3: CASSKLAGSSTDTQYF
DNA: TGTGCCAGCAGCAAATTAGCGGGGTCGAGCACAGATACGCAGTATTTT

size: once
V: TRBV29-1
D: TRBD1
J: TRBJ2-5
CDR3: CSVEGQGMGETQYF
DNA: TGCAGCGTTGAAGGACAGGGGATGGGGGAGACCCAGTACTTC

size: -
V: TRBV10-3
D: -
J: TRBJ2-7
CDR3: CAISGPSELGLGNEQYF
DNA: TGTGCCATCAGTGGCCCGTCCGAGTTGGGTCTAGGTAACGAGCAGTACTTC

size: -
V: TRBV4-2
D: -
J: TRBJ2-7
CDR3: CASSPQVRERDYEQYF
DNA: TGTGCCAGCAGCCCCCAAGTAAGGGAGAGGGACTACGAGCAGTACTTC

size: once
V: TRBV4-3
D: -
J: TRBJ1-1
CDR3: CASSQGGGMLAGGTEAFF
DNA: TGCGCCAGCAGCCAAGGGGGAGGGATGTTAGCAGGAGGCACTGAAGCTTTCTTT

size: -
V: TRBV10-3
D: -
J: TRBJ2-2
CDR3: CAGGLPPGELFF
DNA: TGTGCCGGCGGACTCCCGCCCGGGGAGCTGTTTTTT

size: -
V: TRBV27
D: TRBD2
J: TRBJ2-7
CDR3: CASSSRGGTGLGEQYF
DNA: TGTGCCAGCAGTTCCCGGGGGGGGACGGGGTTGGGCGAGCAGTACTTC